The entry that follows covers one T cell receptor beta chain sequence. Its specific antigen is unknown. Per-base quality was not reported, and no clone a single base away is much larger than it. The source of the sample is a study of T cells of healthy individuals (dated by TCRdb to 2016 to 2019). The protocol used for the library was 5' RACE. The listed sequencing device is Illumina MiSeq. The raw public data were reprocessed by TCRdb itself: fastp quality trimming at Q25, MiXCR clonotype calling, in-frame beta chains only. Each record represents a unique CDR3 protein, reported with the most common genes and DNA among its rows. The sample includes about 53,000 distinct CDR3 sequences, with under 15% observed a single time. About 16% of the sample belongs to the ten largest clones. This receptor was taken from a human donor in good health.

The CDR3 region has the sequence CASSDQTSGRPNEQFF. The DNA sequence is TGCGCCAGCAGTGATCAGACTAGCGGGAGGCCCAATGAGCAGTTCTTC. This chain is built from TRBV10-1 and TRBJ2-1; 13 bases in between match TRBD2. V is cut back by 3 bases and J by 6 bases, with 5 bases in the junction unmatched. Via the germline V gene (reference sequence), CDR1 is WNHNN and CDR2 SYGVQD. Spanning cysteine to phenylalanine, the CDR3 consists of 16 amino acids. The CDR3 DNA has 48 bases and is translated from base 1.